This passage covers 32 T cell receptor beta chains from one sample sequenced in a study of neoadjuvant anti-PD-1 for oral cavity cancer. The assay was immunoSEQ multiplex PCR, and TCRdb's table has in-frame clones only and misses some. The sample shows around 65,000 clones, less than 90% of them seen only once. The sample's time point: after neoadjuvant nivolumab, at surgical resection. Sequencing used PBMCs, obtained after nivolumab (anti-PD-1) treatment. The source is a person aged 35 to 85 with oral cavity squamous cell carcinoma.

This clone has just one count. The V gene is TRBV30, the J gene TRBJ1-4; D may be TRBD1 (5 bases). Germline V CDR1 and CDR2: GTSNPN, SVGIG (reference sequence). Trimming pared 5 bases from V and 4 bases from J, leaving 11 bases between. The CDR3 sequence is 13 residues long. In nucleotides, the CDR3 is TGTGCCTGGGCAAGGGACGGTAATGAAAAACTGTTTTTT. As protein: CAWARDGNEKLFF.

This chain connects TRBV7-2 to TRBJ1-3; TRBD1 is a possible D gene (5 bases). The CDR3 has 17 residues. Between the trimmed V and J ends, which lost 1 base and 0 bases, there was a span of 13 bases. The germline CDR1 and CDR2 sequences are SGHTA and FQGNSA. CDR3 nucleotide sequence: TGTGCCAGCAGCTTAGGCCGGGGACCTAACTCTGGAAACACCATATATTTT. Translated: CASSLGRGPNSGNTIYF.

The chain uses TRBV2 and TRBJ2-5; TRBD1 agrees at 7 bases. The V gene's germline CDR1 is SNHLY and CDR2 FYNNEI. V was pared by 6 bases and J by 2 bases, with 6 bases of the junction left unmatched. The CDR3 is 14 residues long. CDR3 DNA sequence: TGTGCCAGCAGCTACAGGGGTTATCAAGAGACCCAGTACTTC. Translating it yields CASSYRGYQETQYF.

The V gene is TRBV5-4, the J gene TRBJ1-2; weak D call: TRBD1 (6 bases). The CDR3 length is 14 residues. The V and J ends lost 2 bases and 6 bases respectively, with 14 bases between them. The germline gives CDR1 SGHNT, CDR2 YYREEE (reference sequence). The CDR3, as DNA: TGTGCCAGCAGCTTTCAGGGGCGGACGGATGGCTACACCTTC. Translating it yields CASSFQGRTDGYTF.

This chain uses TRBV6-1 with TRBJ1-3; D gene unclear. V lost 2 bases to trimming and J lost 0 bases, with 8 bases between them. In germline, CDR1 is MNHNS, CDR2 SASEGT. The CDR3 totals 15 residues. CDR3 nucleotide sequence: TGTGCCAGCAGTGAATTCATGATCTCTGGAAACACCATATATTTT. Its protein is CASSEFMISGNTIYF.

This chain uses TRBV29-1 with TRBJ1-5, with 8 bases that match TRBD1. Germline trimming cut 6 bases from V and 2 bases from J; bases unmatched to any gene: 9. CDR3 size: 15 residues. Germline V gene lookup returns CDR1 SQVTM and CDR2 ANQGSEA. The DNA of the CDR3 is TGCAGCGTCTCTGTTCAGGGGGCCGGCAATCAGCCCCAGCATTTT. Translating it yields CSVSVQGAGNQPQHF. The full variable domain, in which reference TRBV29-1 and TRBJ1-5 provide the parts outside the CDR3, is SAVISQKPSRDICQRGTSLTIQCQVDSQVTMMFWYRQQPGQSLTLIATANQGSEATYESGFVIDKFPISRPNLTFSTLTVSNMSPEDSSIYLCSVSVQGAGNQPQHFGDGTRLSIL.

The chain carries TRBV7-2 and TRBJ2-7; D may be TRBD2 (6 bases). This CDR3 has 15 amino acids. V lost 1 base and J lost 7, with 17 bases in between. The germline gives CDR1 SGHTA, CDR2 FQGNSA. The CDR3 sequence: CASSLGGAGRREQYF. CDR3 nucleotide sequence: TGTGCCAGCAGCTTAGGGGGCGCGGGGCGGAGGGAGCAGTACTTC. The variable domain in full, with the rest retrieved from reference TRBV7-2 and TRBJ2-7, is GAGVSQSPSNKVTEKGKDVELRCDPISGHTALYWYRQSLGQGLEFLIYFQGNSAPDKSGLPSDRFSAERTGGSVSTLTIQRTQQEDSAVYLCASSLGGAGRREQYFGPGTRLTVT.

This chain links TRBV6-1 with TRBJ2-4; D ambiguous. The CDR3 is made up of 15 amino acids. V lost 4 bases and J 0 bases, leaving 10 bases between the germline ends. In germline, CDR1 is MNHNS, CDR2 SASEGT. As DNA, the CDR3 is TGTGCCAGCAGTGGGGCAGGAATAGCCAAAAACATTCAGTACTTC. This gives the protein CASSGAGIAKNIQYF.

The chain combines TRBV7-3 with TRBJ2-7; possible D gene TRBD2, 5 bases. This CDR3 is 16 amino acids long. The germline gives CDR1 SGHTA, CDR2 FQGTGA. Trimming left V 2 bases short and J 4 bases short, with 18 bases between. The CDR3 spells CASSLELVPRVYEQYF. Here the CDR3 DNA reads TGTGCCAGCAGCTTAGAACTAGTCCCCCGGGTTTACGAGCAGTACTTC.

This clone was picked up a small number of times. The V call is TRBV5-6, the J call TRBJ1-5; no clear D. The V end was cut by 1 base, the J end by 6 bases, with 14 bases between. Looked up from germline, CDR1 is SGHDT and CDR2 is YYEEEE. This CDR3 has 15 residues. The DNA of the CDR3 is TGTGCCAGCAGCTTGTTTTCGGGCGGAGGTCAGCCCCAGCATTTT. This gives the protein CASSLFSGGGQPQHF.

In DNA form, the CDR3 reads TGTGCCAGCAGCTTGGCATTAGGGAAAGAGACCCAGTACTTC. It encodes CASSLALGKETQYF. The gene calls are TRBV5-6 and TRBJ2-5; no definite D call. Trimming took 0 bases from V and 3 from J, leaving 9 bases between them. The CDR3 runs 14 residues. Germline V gives CDR1 SGHDT, CDR2 YYEEEE.

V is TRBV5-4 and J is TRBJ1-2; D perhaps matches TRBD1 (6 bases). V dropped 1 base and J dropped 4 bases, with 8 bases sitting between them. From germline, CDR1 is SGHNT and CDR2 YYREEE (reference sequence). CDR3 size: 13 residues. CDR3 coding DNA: TGTGCCAGCAGCTTGAGGGGGGCCTATGGCTACACCTTC. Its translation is CASSLRGAYGYTF.

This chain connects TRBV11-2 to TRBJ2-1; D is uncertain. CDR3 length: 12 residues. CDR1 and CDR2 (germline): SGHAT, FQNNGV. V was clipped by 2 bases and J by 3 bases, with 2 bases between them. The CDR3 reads CASSLNYNEQFF. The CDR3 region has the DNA TGTGCCAGCAGCTTAAACTACAATGAGCAGTTCTTC.

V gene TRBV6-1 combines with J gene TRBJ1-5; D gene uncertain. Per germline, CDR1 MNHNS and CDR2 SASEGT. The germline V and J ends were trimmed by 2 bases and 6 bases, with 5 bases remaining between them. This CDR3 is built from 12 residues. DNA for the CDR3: TGTGCCAGCAGTGAAAGGAGTCAGCCCCAGCATTTT. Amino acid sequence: CASSERSQPQHF.

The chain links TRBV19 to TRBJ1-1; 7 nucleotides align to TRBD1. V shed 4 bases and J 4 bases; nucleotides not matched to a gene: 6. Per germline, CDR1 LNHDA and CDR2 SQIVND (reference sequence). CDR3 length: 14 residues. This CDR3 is CASSTLGGITEAFF. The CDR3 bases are TGTGCCAGTAGTACCTTAGGGGGCATCACTGAAGCTTTCTTT.

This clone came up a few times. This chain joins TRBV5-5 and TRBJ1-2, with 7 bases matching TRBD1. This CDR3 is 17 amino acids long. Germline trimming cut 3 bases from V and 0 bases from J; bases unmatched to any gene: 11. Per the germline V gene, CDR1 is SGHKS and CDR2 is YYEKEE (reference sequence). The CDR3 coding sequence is TGTGCCAGCAGCTCATTATTAGGACAGGCCCCTAACTATGGCTACACCTTC. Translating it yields CASSSLLGQAPNYGYTF.

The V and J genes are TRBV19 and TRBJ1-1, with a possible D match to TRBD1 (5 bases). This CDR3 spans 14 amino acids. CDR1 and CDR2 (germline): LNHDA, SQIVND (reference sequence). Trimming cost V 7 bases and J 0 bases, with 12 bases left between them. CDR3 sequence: CASIGAFLNTEAFF. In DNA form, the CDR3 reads TGTGCCAGTATTGGGGCTTTCTTGAACACTGAAGCTTTCTTT.

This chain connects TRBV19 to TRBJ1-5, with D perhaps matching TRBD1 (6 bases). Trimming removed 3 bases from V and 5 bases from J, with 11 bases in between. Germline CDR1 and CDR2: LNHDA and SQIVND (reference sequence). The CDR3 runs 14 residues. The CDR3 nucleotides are TGTGCCAGTAGTATCCGGGACAATTATCAGCCCCAGCATTTT. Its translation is CASSIRDNYQPQHF.

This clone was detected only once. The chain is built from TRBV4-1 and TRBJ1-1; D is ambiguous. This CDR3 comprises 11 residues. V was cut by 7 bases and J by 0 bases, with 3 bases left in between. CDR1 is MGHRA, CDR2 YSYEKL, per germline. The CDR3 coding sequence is TGCGCCAGCACCCTGAACACTGAAGCTTTCTTT. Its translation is CASTLNTEAFF.

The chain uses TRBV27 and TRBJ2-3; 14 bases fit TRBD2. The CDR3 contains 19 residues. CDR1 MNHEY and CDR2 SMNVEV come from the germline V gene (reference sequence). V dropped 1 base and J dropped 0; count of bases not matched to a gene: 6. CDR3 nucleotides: TGTGCCAGCAGTTTATTCCGACTAGCGGGAGGGATTAGCACAGATACGCAGTATTTT. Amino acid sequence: CASSLFRLAGGISTDTQYF.

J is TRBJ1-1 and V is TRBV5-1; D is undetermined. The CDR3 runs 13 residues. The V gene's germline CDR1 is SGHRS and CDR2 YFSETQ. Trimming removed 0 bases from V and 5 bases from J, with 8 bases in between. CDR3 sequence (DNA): TGCGCCAGCAGCTTGGAGGGTGGAACTGAAGCTTTCTTT. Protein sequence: CASSLEGGTEAFF.

The CDR3 coding sequence is TGTGCCAGCAGCCCCAGGACAGGACTCTCTGGGGCCAACGTCCTGACTTTC. Encoded protein: CASSPRTGLSGANVLTF. V usage is TRBV7-9 and J usage is TRBJ2-6, with 7 bases fitting TRBD1. This CDR3 has 17 amino acids. V was clipped by 5 bases and J by 0 bases; unmatched bases: 7. From germline, CDR1 is SEHNR and CDR2 FQNEAQ (reference sequence).

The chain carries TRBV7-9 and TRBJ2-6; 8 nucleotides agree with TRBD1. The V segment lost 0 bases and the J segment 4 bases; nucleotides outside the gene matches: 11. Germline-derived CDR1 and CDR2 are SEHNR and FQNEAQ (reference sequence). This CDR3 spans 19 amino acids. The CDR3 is CASSLASGTGPKGANVLTF. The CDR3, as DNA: TGTGCCAGCAGCTTAGCCTCCGGGACAGGCCCTAAGGGGGCCAACGTCCTGACTTTC.

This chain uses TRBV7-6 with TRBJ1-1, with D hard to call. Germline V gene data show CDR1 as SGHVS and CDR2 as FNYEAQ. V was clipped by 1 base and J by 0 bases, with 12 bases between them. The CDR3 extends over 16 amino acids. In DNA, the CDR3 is TGTGCCAGCAGCTTAGGGGCTCCACTGCTGAACACTGAAGCTTTCTTT. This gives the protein CASSLGAPLLNTEAFF.

Written as DNA, the CDR3 is TGTGCCAGCAGCGTTTCCGGGACAGTGGATCAGCCCCAGCATTTT. Translating gives CASSVSGTVDQPQHF. J is TRBJ1-5 and V is TRBV6-1; 7 nucleotides align to TRBD1. V dropped 6 bases and J dropped 5; count of bases not matched to a gene: 10. The CDR3 spans 15 residues. Germline V gene sequence: CDR1 MNHNS, CDR2 SASEGT.

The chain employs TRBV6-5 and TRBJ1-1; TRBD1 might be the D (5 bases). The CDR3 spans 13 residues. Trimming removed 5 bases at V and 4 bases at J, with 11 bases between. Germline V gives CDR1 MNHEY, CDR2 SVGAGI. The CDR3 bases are TGTGCCAGCAGTCCTGGGGGAGGCACTGAAGCTTTCTTT. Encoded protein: CASSPGGGTEAFF.

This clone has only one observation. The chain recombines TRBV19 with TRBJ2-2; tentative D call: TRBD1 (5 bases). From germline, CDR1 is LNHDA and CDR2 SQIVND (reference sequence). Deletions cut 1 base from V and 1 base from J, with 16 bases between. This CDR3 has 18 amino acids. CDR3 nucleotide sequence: TGTGCCAGTAGTATAGGGCCCCTCCGGCAGGGGAACACCGGGGAGCTGTTTTTT. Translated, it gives CASSIGPLRQGNTGELFF.

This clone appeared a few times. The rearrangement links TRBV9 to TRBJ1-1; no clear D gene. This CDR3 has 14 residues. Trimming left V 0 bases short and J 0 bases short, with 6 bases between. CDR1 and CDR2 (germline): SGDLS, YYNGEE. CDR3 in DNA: TGTGCCAGCAGCGTAGCGTGGGTGAACACTGAAGCTTTCTTT. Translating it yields CASSVAWVNTEAFF.

The CDR3 DNA follows: TGTGCCACCATCCCGGAATCAAGGGGGGCGAGGTCCACTGAAGCTTTCTTT. Translating gives CATIPESRGARSTEAFF. V and J are TRBV19 and TRBJ1-1; the D gene is possibly TRBD1 (6 bases). Germline assignment: CDR1 LNHDA and CDR2 SQIVND (reference sequence). V was clipped by 10 bases and J by 4 bases, with 28 bases between them. The CDR3 loop spans 17 amino acids.

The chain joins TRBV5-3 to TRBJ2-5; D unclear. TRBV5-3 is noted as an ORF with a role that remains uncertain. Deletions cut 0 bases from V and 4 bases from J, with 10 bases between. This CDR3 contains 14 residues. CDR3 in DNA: TGTGCCAGAAGCTTGGCTGGGGTAGGAGAGACCCAGTACTTC. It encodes CARSLAGVGETQYF.

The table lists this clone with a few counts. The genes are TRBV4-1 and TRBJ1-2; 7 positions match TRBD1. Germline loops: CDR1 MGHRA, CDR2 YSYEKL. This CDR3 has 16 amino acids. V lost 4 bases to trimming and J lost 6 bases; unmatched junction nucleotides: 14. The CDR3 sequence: CASSPPAKGAYDGYTF. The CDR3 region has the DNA TGCGCCAGCAGCCCCCCTGCGAAGGGGGCGTATGATGGCTACACCTTC.

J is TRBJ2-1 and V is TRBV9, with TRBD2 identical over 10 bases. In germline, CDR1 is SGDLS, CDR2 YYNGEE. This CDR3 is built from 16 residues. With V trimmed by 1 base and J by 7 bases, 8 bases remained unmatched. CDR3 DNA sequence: TGTGCCAGCAGCGTAAGTTCTAGCGGGAGTTCAAATGAGCAGTTCTTC. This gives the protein CASSVSSSGSSNEQFF.